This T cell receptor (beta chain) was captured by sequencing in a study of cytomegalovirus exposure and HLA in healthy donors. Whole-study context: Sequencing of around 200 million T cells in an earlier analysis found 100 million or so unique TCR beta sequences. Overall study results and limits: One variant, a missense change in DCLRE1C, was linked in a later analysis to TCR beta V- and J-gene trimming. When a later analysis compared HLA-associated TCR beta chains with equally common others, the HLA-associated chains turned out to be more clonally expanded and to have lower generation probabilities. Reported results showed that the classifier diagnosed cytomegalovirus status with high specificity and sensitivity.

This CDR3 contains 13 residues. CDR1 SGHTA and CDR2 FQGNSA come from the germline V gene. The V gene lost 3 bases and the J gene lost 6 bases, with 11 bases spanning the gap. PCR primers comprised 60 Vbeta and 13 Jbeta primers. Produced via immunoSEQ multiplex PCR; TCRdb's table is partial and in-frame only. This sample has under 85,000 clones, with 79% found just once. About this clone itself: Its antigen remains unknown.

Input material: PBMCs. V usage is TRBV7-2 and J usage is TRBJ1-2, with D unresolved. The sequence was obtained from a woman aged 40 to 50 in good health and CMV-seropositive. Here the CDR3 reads CASSFIPRNGYTF. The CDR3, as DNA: TGTGCCAGCAGCTTTATCCCGCGCAATGGCTACACCTTC. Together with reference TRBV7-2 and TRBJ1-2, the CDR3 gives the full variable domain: GAGVSQSPSNKVTEKGKDVELRCDPISGHTALYWYRQSLGQGLEFLIYFQGNSAPDKSGLPSDRFSAERTGGSVSTLTIQRTQQEDSAVYLCASSFIPRNGYTFGSGTRLTVV.